Following are 2 T cell receptor beta chains from one sample sequenced in a study of cytomegalovirus exposure and HLA in healthy donors. Primers included in the PCR were 60 Vbeta and 13 Jbeta primers. Assay: immunoSEQ multiplex PCR; the TCRdb copy retains only in-frame clones and omits some. The table shows roughly 120,000 clones, with under 90% occurring only once. The specimen sequenced was PBMCs. Receptors originate from a woman aged 40-49 years in good health and CMV-seronegative.

V and J are TRBV5-1 and TRBJ1-1; TRBD1 might be the D (5 bases). CDR1 is SGHRS, CDR2 YFSETQ, per germline. Trimming removed 5 bases at V and 1 base at J, with 18 bases between. This CDR3 is 16 amino acids long. In DNA, the CDR3 is TGCGCCAGCAGGGAGGACCCCGGGACTGCGAACACTGAAGCTTTCTTT. Its protein is CASREDPGTANTEAFF.

The gene calls are TRBV5-1 and TRBJ2-1; 7 nucleotides line up with TRBD2. Per germline, CDR1 SGHRS and CDR2 YFSETQ. Losses at the gene ends were 6 bases for V and 0 bases for J; bases not matched to a gene: 12. CDR3 length: 17 amino acids. The DNA of the CDR3 is TGCGCCAGCAATATGGGGGGAGGGGAGACCTCCTACAATGAGCAGTTCTTC. It specifies CASNMGGGETSYNEQFF. Full variable domain (outside the CDR3, taken from reference TRBV5-1 and TRBJ2-1): KAGVTQTPRYLIKTRGQQVTLSCSPISGHRSVSWYQQTPGQGLQFLFEYFSETQRNKGNFPGRFSGRQFSNSRSEMNVSTLELGDSALYLCASNMGGGETSYNEQFFGPGTRLTVL.